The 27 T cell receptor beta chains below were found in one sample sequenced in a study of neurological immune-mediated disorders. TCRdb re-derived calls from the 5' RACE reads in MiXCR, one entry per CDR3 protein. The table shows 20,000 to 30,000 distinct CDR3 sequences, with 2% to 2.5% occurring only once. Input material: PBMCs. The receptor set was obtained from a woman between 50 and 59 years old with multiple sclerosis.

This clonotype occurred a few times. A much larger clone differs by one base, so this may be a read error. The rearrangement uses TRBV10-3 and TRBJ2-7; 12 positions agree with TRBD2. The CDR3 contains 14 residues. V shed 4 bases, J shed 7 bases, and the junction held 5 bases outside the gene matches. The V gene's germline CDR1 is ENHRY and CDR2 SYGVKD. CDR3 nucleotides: TGTGCCATCAGTGGGGGACTAGCGGGCAAAGAGCAGTACTTC. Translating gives CAISGGLAGKEQYF.

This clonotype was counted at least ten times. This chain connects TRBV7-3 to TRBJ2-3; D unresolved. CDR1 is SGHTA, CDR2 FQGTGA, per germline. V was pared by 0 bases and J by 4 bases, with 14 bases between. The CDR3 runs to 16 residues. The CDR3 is CASSLTSRRHADTQYF. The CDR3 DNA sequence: TGTGCCAGCAGCTTAACTTCGCGGAGACACGCAGATACGCAGTATTTT.

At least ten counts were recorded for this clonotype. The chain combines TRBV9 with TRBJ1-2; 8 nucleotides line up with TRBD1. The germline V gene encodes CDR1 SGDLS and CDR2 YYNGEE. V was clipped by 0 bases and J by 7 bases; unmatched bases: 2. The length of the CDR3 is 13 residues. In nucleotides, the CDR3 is TGTGCCAGCAGCGTAGCTACAGGGGGTGGCTACACCTTC. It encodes CASSVATGGGYTF.

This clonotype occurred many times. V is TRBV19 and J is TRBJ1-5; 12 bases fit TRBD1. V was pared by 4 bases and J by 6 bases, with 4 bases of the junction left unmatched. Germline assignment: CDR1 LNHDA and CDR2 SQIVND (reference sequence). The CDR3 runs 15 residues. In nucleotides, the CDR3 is TGTGCCAGTAGTACCGGGACAGGGGGCGGTCAGCCCCAGCATTTT. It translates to CASSTGTGGGQPQHF. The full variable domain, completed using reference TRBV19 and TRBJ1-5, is DGGITQSPKYLFRKEGQNVTLSCEQNLNHDAMYWYRQDPGQGLRLIYYSQIVNDFQKGDIAEGYSVSREKKESFPLTVTSAQKNPTAFYLCASSTGTGGGQPQHFGDGTRLSIL.

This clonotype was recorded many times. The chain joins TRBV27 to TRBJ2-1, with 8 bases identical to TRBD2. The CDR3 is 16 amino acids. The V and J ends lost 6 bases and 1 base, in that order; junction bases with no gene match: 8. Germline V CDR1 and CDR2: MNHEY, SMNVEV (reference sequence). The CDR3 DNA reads TGTGCCAGCAGACGAGCGGGAGAGCTATCCTACAATGAGCAGTTCTTC. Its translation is CASRRAGELSYNEQFF.

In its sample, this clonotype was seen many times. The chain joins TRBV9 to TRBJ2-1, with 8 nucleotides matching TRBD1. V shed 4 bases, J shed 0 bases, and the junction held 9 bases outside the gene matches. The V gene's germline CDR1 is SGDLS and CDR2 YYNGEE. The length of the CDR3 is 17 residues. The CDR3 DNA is TGTGCCAGCAGCCCTCCGGGACAGGAATTCTCCTACAATGAGCAGTTCTTC. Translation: CASSPPGQEFSYNEQFF.

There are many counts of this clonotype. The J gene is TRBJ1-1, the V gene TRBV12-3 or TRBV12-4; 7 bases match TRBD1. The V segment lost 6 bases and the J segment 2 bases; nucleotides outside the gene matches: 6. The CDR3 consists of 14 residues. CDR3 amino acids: CASRPGGSNTEAFF. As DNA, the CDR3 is TGTGCCAGCAGACCAGGGGGGTCTAACACTGAAGCTTTCTTT.

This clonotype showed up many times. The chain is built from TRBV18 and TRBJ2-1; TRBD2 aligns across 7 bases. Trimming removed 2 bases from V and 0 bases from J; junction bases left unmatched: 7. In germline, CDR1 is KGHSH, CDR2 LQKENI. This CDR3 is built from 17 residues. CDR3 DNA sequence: TGTGCCAGCTCACCATGGGCTAGCGGACTCTCCTACAATGAGCAGTTCTTC. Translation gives CASSPWASGLSYNEQFF.

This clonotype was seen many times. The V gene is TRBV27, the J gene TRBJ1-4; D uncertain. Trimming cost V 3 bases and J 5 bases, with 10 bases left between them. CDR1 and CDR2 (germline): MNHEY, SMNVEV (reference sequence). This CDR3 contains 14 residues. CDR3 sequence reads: CASSLYSPNEKLFF. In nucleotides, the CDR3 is TGTGCCAGCAGTTTGTACAGTCCCAATGAAAAACTGTTTTTT.

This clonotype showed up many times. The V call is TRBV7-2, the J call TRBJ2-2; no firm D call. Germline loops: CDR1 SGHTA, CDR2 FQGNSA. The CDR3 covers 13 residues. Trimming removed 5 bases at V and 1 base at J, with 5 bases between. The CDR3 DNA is TGTGCCAGCAGCAACCTGAACACCGGGGAGCTGTTTTTT. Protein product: CASSNLNTGELFF.

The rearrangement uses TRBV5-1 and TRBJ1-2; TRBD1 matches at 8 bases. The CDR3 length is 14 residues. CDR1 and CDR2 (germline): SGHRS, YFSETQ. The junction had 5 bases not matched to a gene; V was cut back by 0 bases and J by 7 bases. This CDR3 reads CASSLAGQGVGYTF. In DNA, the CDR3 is TGCGCCAGCAGCTTGGCTGGACAGGGAGTTGGCTACACCTTC.

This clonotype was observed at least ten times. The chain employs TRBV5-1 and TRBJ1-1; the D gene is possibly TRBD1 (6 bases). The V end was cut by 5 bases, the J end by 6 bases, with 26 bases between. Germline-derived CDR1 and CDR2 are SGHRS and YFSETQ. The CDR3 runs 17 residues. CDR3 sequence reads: CASRSGAGIADVAEAFF. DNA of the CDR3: TGCGCCAGCAGATCGGGGGCGGGGATTGCGGATGTGGCTGAAGCTTTCTTT.

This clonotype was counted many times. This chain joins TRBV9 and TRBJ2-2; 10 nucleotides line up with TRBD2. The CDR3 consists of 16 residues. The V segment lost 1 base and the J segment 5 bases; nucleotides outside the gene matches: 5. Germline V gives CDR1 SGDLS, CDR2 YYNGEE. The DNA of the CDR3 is TGTGCCAGCAGCGTATTAAGCGGGGGGGGAACCGGGGAGCTGTTTTTT. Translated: CASSVLSGGGTGELFF.

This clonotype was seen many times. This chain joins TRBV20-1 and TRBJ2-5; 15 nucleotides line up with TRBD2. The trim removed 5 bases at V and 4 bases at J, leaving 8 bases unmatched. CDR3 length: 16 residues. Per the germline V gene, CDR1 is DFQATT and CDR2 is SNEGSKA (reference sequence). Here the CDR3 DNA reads TGCAGTGCTGAGGGACTAGCGGGAGGAAGGGTAGAGACCCAGTACTTC. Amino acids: CSAEGLAGGRVETQYF.

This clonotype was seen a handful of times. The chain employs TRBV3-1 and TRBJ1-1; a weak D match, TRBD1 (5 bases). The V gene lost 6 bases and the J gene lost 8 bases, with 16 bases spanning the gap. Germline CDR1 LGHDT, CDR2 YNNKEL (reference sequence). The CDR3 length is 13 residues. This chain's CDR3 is CASRRQGETEAFF. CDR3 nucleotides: TGTGCCAGCAGGCGGCAAGGGGAAACCGAAGCTTTCTTT.

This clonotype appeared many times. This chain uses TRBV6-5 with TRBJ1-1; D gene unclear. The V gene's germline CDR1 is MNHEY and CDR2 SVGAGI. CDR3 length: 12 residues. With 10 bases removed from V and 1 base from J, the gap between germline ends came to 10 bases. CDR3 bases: TGTGCCACCCAAGCACGGAACACTGAAGCTTTCTTT. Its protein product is CATQARNTEAFF.

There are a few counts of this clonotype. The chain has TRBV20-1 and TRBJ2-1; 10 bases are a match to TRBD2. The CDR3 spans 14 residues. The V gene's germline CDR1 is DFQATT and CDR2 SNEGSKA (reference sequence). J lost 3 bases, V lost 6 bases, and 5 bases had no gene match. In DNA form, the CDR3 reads TGCAGTGCCGGGTTAGCGGGGGGCTACAATGAGCAGTTCTTC. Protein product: CSAGLAGGYNEQFF.

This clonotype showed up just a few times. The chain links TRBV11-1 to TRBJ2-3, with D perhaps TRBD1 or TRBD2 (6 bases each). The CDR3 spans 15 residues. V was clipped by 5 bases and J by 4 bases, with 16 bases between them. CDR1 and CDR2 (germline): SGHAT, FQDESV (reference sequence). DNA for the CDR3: TGTGCCAGCAGCCGCAACACAGGGAGGCCAGATACGCAGTATTTT. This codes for CASSRNTGRPDTQYF.

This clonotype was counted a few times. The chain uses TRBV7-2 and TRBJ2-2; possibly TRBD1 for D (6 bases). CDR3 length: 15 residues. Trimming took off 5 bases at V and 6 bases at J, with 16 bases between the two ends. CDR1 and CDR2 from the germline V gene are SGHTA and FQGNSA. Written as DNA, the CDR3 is TGTGCCAGCAGCCCCACAGGGAGCATCCCCGGGGAGCTGTTTTTT. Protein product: CASSPTGSIPGELFF.

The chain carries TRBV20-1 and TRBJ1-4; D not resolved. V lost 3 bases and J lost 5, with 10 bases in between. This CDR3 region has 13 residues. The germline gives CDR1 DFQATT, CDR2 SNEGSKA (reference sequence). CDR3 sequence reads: CSASASGNEKLFF. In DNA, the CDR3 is TGCAGTGCTAGTGCGTCCGGGAATGAAAAACTGTTTTTT.

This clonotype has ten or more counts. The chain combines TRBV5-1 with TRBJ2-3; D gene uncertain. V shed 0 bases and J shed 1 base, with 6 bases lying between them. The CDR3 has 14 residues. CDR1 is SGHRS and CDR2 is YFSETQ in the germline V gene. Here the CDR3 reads CASSLAHRTDTQYF. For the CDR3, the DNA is TGCGCCAGCAGCTTGGCCCACCGCACAGATACGCAGTATTTT.

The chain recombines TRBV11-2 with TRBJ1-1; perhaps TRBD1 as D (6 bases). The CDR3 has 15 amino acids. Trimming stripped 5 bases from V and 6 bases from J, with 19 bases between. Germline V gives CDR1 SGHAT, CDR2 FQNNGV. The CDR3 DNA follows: TGTGCCAGCAGCGACCCCCGACGAGCAGGGGCTGAAGCTTTCTTT. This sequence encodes CASSDPRRAGAEAFF.

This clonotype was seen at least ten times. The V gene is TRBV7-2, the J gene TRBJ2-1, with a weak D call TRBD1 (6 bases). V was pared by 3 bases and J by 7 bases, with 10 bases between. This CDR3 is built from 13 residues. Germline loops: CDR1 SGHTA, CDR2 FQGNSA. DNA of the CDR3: TGTGCCAGCAGCTTTTCCAGGGGTAATGAGCAGTTCTTC. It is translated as CASSFSRGNEQFF.

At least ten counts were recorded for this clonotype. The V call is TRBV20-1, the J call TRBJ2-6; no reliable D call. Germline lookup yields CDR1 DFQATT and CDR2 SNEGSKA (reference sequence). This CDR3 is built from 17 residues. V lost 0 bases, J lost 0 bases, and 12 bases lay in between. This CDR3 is CSARDLRSASGANVLTF. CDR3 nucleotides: TGCAGTGCTAGAGATCTACGTTCGGCCTCTGGGGCCAACGTCCTGACTTTC.

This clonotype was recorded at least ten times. The CDR3 DNA is TGTGCCAGCAGCTCGGACTCCACAGGGTTCTATGGCTACACCTTC. Amino acids: CASSSDSTGFYGYTF. The genes are TRBV5-5 and TRBJ1-2; maybe TRBD1 (6 bases). Germline CDR1 and CDR2: SGHKS and YYEKEE (reference sequence). The CDR3 has 15 residues. Trimming pared 3 bases from V and 4 bases from J, leaving 16 bases between. Together with reference TRBV5-5 and TRBJ1-2, the CDR3 gives the full variable domain: DAGVTQSPTHLIKTRGQQVTLRCSPISGHKSVSWYQQVLGQGPQFIFQYYEKEERGRGNFPDRFSARQFPNYSSELNVNALLLGDSALYLCASSSDSTGFYGYTFGSGTRLTVV.

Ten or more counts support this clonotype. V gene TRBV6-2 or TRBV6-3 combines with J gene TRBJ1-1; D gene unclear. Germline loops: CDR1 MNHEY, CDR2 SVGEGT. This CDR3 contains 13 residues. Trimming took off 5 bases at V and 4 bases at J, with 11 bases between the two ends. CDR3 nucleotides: TGTGCCAGCAGTCCCCTATTAGGCACTGAAGCTTTCTTT. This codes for CASSPLLGTEAFF.

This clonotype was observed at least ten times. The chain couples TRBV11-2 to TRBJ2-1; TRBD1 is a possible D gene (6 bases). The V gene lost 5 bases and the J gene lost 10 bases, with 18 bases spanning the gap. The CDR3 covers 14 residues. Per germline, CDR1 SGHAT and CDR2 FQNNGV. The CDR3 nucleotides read TGTGCCAGCAGCGCCAGTACACAGGGAACGGAGCAGTTCTTC. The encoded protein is CASSASTQGTEQFF.